This entry lists 28 T cell receptor beta chains sequenced from one sample in a study of T cell responses to AZD1222 COVID-19 vaccine. The assay was immunoSEQ multiplex PCR, and TCRdb's table has in-frame clones only and misses some. Counted here are under 200,000 clones, 80% to 95% occurring once; the ten biggest clones make up approximately 4.8%. The sequencing here drew on peripheral blood, taken on day 0 of AZD1222 vaccination. Source of these receptors: an adult in good health.

This sequence joins TRBV28 and TRBJ1-5, with D uncertain. Germline CDR1 reads MDHEN; CDR2 reads SYDVKM. The CDR3 runs 13 residues. The V gene lost 8 bases and the J gene lost 0 bases, with 8 bases spanning the gap. CDR3 nucleotide sequence: TGTGCCAGCTTTCTATATAGCAATCAGCCCCAGCATTTT. It specifies CASFLYSNQPQHF.

The chain couples TRBV5-1 to TRBJ1-1, with a weak D call TRBD1 (6 bases). There are 14 residues in the CDR3. Germline loops: CDR1 SGHRS, CDR2 YFSETQ. Trimming left V 3 bases short and J 1 base short, with 10 bases between. CDR3 in amino acids: CASSWTVTNTEAFF. For the CDR3, the DNA is TGCGCCAGCAGCTGGACAGTAACGAACACTGAAGCTTTCTTT. The whole variable domain, filled in from reference TRBV5-1 and TRBJ1-1, reads KAGVTQTPRYLIKTRGQQVTLSCSPISGHRSVSWYQQTPGQGLQFLFEYFSETQRNKGNFPGRFSGRQFSNSRSEMNVSTLELGDSALYLCASSWTVTNTEAFFGQGTRLTVV.

This chain's CDR3 is CASSPSQGARTNEKLFF. CDR3 in DNA: TGTGCCAGCAGTCCTTCACAGGGGGCGAGGACTAATGAAAAACTGTTTTTT. The rearrangement joins TRBV27 to TRBJ1-4, with 9 nucleotides matching TRBD1. This CDR3 spans 17 amino acids. The V segment lost 5 bases and the J segment 2 bases; nucleotides outside the gene matches: 9. Per germline, CDR1 MNHEY and CDR2 SMNVEV (reference sequence).

This chain links TRBV29-1 with TRBJ1-2; D gene uncertain. V was cut by 8 bases and J by 1 base, with 14 bases left in between. The germline CDR1 and CDR2 sequences are SQVTM and ANQGSEA. CDR3 length: 13 residues. The CDR3, as DNA: TGCAGCTTCCCCTCTTCTGATAACTATGGCTACACCTTC. As protein: CSFPSSDNYGYTF.

This chain connects TRBV7-2 to TRBJ1-6; the match to TRBD1 covers 8 bases. CDR3 length equals 16 residues. Germline V gene lookup returns CDR1 SGHTA and CDR2 FQGNSA. The trim removed 4 bases at V and 3 bases at J, leaving 5 bases unmatched. CDR3 residues: CASSSNRGYYNSPLHF. The CDR3 DNA follows: TGTGCCAGCAGCTCCAACAGGGGGTACTATAATTCACCCCTCCACTTT. The full variable domain, in which reference TRBV7-2 and TRBJ1-6 provide the parts outside the CDR3, is GAGVSQSPSNKVTEKGKDVELRCDPISGHTALYWYRQSLGQGLEFLIYFQGNSAPDKSGLPSDRFSAERTGGSVSTLTIQRTQQEDSAVYLCASSSNRGYYNSPLHFGNGTRLTVT.

The genes are TRBV30 and TRBJ1-6, with D unresolved. The germline CDR1 and CDR2 sequences are GTSNPN and SVGIG (reference sequence). This CDR3 comprises 14 residues. The V end was cut by 0 bases, the J end by 0 bases, with 3 bases between. Here the CDR3 reads CAWSVNSYNSPLHF. The CDR3 DNA is TGTGCCTGGAGTGTAAACTCCTATAATTCACCCCTCCACTTT.

The gene calls are TRBV28 and TRBJ1-2; TRBD1 is a possible D gene (6 bases). Germline assignment: CDR1 MDHEN and CDR2 SYDVKM. V lost 5 bases and J lost 0, with 13 bases in between. This CDR3 is built from 15 residues. CDR3 loop: CASSPPGAANYGYTF. CDR3 sequence (DNA): TGTGCCAGCAGTCCCCCGGGGGCCGCTAACTATGGCTACACCTTC.

This clone was observed once. This chain links TRBV7-9 with TRBJ1-1; D is unclear. V was pared by 4 bases and J by 6 bases, with 12 bases between. The CDR3 length is 13 residues. CDR1 SEHNR and CDR2 FQNEAQ come from the germline V gene (reference sequence). The CDR3 here is CASSSVGMAEAFF. Written as DNA, the CDR3 is TGTGCCAGCAGCTCTGTGGGTATGGCTGAAGCTTTCTTT.

This chain uses TRBV9 with TRBJ1-2, with D uncertain. Germline V gene lookup returns CDR1 SGDLS and CDR2 YYNGEE. The CDR3 covers 12 residues. Trimming took off 0 bases at V and 5 bases at J, with 5 bases between the two ends. CDR3 loop: CASSVGRYGYTF. As DNA, the CDR3 is TGTGCCAGCAGCGTAGGACGATATGGCTACACCTTC.

The chain combines TRBV6-1 with TRBJ2-3; TRBD2 might be the D (6 bases). Trimming cost V 0 bases and J 2 bases, with 12 bases left between them. This CDR3 contains 16 residues. Germline CDR1 reads MNHNS; CDR2 reads SASEGT. Here the CDR3 reads CASSEAGLANTDTQYF. CDR3 in DNA: TGTGCCAGCAGTGAAGCAGGTCTAGCGAACACAGATACGCAGTATTTT.

The chain combines TRBV12-3 or TRBV12-4 with TRBJ1-5, with a possible D match to TRBD1 (6 bases). The CDR3 is 13 amino acids. V lost 6 bases and J 3 bases, leaving 9 bases between the germline ends. The CDR3, as DNA: TGTGCCAGCAGACAGGGTTACAATCAGCCCCAGCATTTT. It specifies CASRQGYNQPQHF.

The chain links TRBV11-2 to TRBJ1-1; 9 bases are shared with TRBD1. The CDR3 covers 18 residues. CDR1 and CDR2 from the germline V gene are SGHAT and FQNNGV. V trimming: 5 bases; J trimming: 1 base; junction bases outside the gene matches: 14. CDR3 sequence: CASSPQDRGSWANTEAFF. The CDR3 coding sequence is TGTGCCAGCAGCCCCCAGGACAGGGGAAGCTGGGCGAACACTGAAGCTTTCTTT. The entire variable domain, with the rest obtained from reference TRBV11-2 and TRBJ1-1, is as follows: EAGVAQSPRYKIIEKRQSVAFWCNPISGHATLYWYQQILGQGPKLLIQFQNNGVVDDSQLPKDRFSAERLKGVDSTLKIQPAKLEDSAVYLCASSPQDRGSWANTEAFFGQGTRLTVV.

This sequence joins TRBV9 and TRBJ1-2; D perhaps matches TRBD1 (5 bases). CDR3 size: 16 residues. Germline V gives CDR1 SGDLS, CDR2 YYNGEE. Trimming shortened V by 0 bases and J by 4 bases, and 16 bases separated the two germline ends. In DNA, the CDR3 is TGTGCCAGCAGCGTAGGCGGCGGTAGGGGTGTCTATGGCTACACCTTC. This encodes CASSVGGGRGVYGYTF.

This clone was observed once. The J gene is TRBJ2-2, the V gene TRBV4-1; TRBD2 aligns across 10 bases. Unmatched junction bases numbered 4, after V lost 2 bases and J lost 7 bases. Germline assignment: CDR1 MGHRA and CDR2 YSYEKL. This CDR3 contains 15 residues. The CDR3 sequence: CASSQLAGAGGELFF. In nucleotides, the CDR3 is TGCGCCAGCAGCCAACTAGCGGGAGCCGGCGGGGAGCTGTTTTTT.

The chain couples TRBV28 to TRBJ2-2; 8 bases are shared with TRBD2. The germline CDR1 and CDR2 sequences are MDHEN and SYDVKM. The CDR3 length is 19 residues. Trimming took 6 bases from V and 8 from J; bases not matched to a gene: 23. CDR3 bases: TGTGCCAGCAGCCCTAGGAAGGGTAGCGGGGTGAGACAGACAGGGGAGCTGTTTTTT. Translated, it gives CASSPRKGSGVRQTGELFF.

The rearrangement uses TRBV7-9 and TRBJ1-6; TRBD1 aligns across 7 bases. Germline assignment: CDR1 SEHNR and CDR2 FQNEAQ (reference sequence). V shed 10 bases and J 7 bases; nucleotides not matched to a gene: 10. The CDR3 is 14 residues long. For the CDR3, the DNA is TGTGCCATACAAGAGGGACAGTTGAATTCACCCCTCCACTTT. This sequence encodes CAIQEGQLNSPLHF.

This chain's CDR3 is CASSLAGTGGYTF. The CDR3 DNA sequence: TGTGCCAGCAGCTTAGCCGGGACAGGGGGCTACACCTTC. The chain employs TRBV11-2 and TRBJ1-2, with 9 bases matching TRBD1. This CDR3 has 13 residues. Per germline, CDR1 SGHAT and CDR2 FQNNGV. The J segment lost 8 bases and the V segment lost 1 base, leaving 2 bases of the junction unmatched.

V usage is TRBV7-3 and J usage is TRBJ1-1, with a possible D match to TRBD1 (5 bases). Germline CDR1 and CDR2: SGHTA and FQGTGA. V dropped 2 bases and J dropped 4 bases, with 11 bases sitting between them. CDR3 size: 14 residues. Written as DNA, the CDR3 is TGTGCCAGCAGCTTATTAGGGGCGAGCACTGAAGCTTTCTTT. As protein: CASSLLGASTEAFF.

This clone was detected only once. The chain joins TRBV20-1 to TRBJ1-4; D remains unclear. The CDR3 extends over 12 amino acids. Germline CDR1 and CDR2: DFQATT and SNEGSKA (reference sequence). V lost 3 bases and J 10 bases, leaving 12 bases between the germline ends. The CDR3 DNA reads TGCAGTGCTAGTTACGGGCTTCCAAAACTGTTTTTT. Amino acids: CSASYGLPKLFF.

V and J are TRBV4-1 and TRBJ2-7, with no clear D. The germline V gene encodes CDR1 MGHRA and CDR2 YSYEKL. This CDR3 has 16 residues. Trimming left V 0 bases short and J 0 bases short, with 12 bases between. The CDR3 DNA reads TGCGCCAGCAGCCAAGATGGTCACCTGAGCTCCTACGAGCAGTACTTC. This encodes CASSQDGHLSSYEQYF.

The chain is built from TRBV30 and TRBJ2-4, with D maybe TRBD2 (6 bases). Germline values: CDR1 GTSNPN, CDR2 SVGIG (reference sequence). The CDR3 loop spans 13 amino acids. Trimming stripped 5 bases from V and 6 bases from J, with 14 bases between. Written as DNA, the CDR3 is TGTGCCTGGGAACCTCCCGGGGGAAACATTCAGTACTTC. It encodes CAWEPPGGNIQYF.

This clone was observed a handful of times. V gene TRBV2 combines with J gene TRBJ2-3, with TRBD1 matching over 8 bases. With V trimmed by 6 bases and J by 3 bases, 8 bases remained unmatched. The germline gives CDR1 SNHLY, CDR2 FYNNEI. This CDR3 is built from 15 residues. CDR3 coding DNA: TGTGCCAGCAGCCCCGGACAGGGAAGGACAGATACGCAGTATTTT. It yields the protein CASSPGQGRTDTQYF.

The chain employs TRBV2 and TRBJ2-7, with D uncertain. V was pared by 8 bases and J by 2 bases, with 7 bases between. Germline values: CDR1 SNHLY, CDR2 FYNNEI. The CDR3 covers 11 residues. CDR3 amino acids: CASARTYEQYF. CDR3 sequence (DNA): TGTGCCAGCGCCCGCACCTACGAGCAGTACTTC. The full variable domain, completed using reference TRBV2 and TRBJ2-7, is EPEVTQTPSHQVTQMGQEVILRCVPISNHLYFYWYRQILGQKVEFLVSFYNNEISEKSEIFDDQFSVERPDGSNFTLKIRSTKLEDSAMYFCASARTYEQYFGPGTRLTVT.

The sample holds a few counts of this clone. This CDR3 reads CASRAGTSITGELFF. The CDR3 coding sequence is TGTGCCAGCAGAGCCGGGACTTCTATCACCGGGGAGCTGTTTTTT. The chain is built from TRBV2 and TRBJ2-2; D may be TRBD2 (6 bases). The CDR3 sequence is 15 residues long. From germline, CDR1 is SNHLY and CDR2 FYNNEI. The V end lost 6 bases, the J end lost 4 bases, and 15 bases lay between the germline ends.

The CDR3 bases are TGTGCCAGCAGACAGGGGGACGAGACCCAGTACTTC. It yields the protein CASRQGDETQYF. This chain connects TRBV6-4 to TRBJ2-5; 8 bases are shared with TRBD1. The J segment lost 5 bases and the V segment lost 6 bases, leaving 2 bases of the junction unmatched. This CDR3 region has 12 residues. CDR1 is MRHNA and CDR2 is SNTAGT in the germline V gene.

This clone has only one observation. The chain links TRBV9 to TRBJ1-5; the match to TRBD1 covers 10 bases. CDR3 length: 15 residues. The ends lost 3 bases at V and 5 bases at J; junction bases unmatched: 5. Germline V CDR1 and CDR2: SGDLS, YYNGEE. The CDR3 protein is CASSAGQGGHQPQHF. Here the CDR3 DNA reads TGTGCCAGCAGCGCCGGACAGGGGGGACATCAGCCCCAGCATTTT.

The chain employs TRBV5-1 and TRBJ2-6; tentative D call: TRBD1 (6 bases). Trimming pared 6 bases from V and 2 bases from J, leaving 9 bases between. The CDR3 consists of 14 residues. CDR1 and CDR2 (germline): SGHRS, YFSETQ. CDR3 protein: CASKTGPGANVLTF. For the CDR3, the DNA is TGCGCCAGCAAGACAGGACCTGGGGCCAACGTCCTGACTTTC.

J is TRBJ2-2 and V is TRBV10-1; D unclear. The CDR3 contains 10 residues. V gave up 9 bases and J gave up 13 bases, with 12 bases separating them. Per germline, CDR1 WNHNN and CDR2 SYGVQD (reference sequence). Here the CDR3 DNA reads TGCGCCAGTGGGCCACGCGGGCTGTTTTTT. Translating it yields CASGPRGLFF.